Frequency places the clone carrying this T cell receptor beta chain as medium-sized (0.01 to 0.1%). The CDR3 is 10 residues long. No DNA appears here. Germline V gives CDR1 MNHEY, CDR2 SMNVEV (reference sequence). Sequencing was performed with immunoSEQ multiplex PCR; in TCRdb, only in-frame clones are kept and a portion is missing. Here the sample table reports about 2,100 clones. These data are taken from a study of synovial regulatory T cells in juvenile arthritis. Matched peripheral blood accompanied the synovial fluid taken from each patient with active arthritis. The chain joins TRBV27 to TRBJ1-2. Sequenced: Treg cells from the synovium. This TCR was recovered from a donor younger than 30 with juvenile idiopathic arthritis. CDR3 amino acids: CARGNYGYTF.